One sample yielded the 18 T cell receptor beta chains listed below, sequenced in a study of CD8 T cells in Susac syndrome. It was with random hexamers that roughly 0.45 to 1 ug RNA was reverse transcribed. In TCRdb, the immunoSEQ multiplex PCR reads were re-called with MiXCR into one record per CDR3 protein. The table lists about 240,000 distinct CDR3 sequences, almost 97% of them singletons, with approximately 0.094% in the top ten. The specimen sequenced was CD4+ T cells from PBMCs. These receptors all stem from a human donor with Susac syndrome.

The CDR3 reads CSGLGQGNTEAFF. The CDR3 DNA sequence: TGCAGCGGCCTCGGACAGGGAAACACTGAAGCTTTCTTT. The rearrangement links TRBV29-1 to TRBJ1-1, with 8 nucleotides matching TRBD1. This CDR3 has 13 amino acids. V lost 7 bases, J lost 2 bases, and 6 bases stayed unmatched. Looked up from germline, CDR1 is SQVTM and CDR2 is ANQGSEA.

The sample holds one count of this clonotype. The rearrangement uses TRBV6-2 or TRBV6-3 and TRBJ2-1; D call uncertain. The CDR3 loop spans 10 amino acids. Deletions cut 4 bases from V and 9 bases from J, with 4 bases between. The germline gives CDR1 MNHEY, CDR2 SVGEGT. As DNA, the CDR3 is TGTGCCAGCAGTTCCGGTGAGCAGTTCTTC. This encodes CASSSGEQFF.

The table lists this clonotype with a few counts. This sequence joins TRBV9 and TRBJ2-3; D is undetermined. Germline-derived CDR1 and CDR2 are SGDLS and YYNGEE. The CDR3 has 12 amino acids. The ends were cut back, 0 bases at V and 5 bases at J, with 4 bases in the middle. CDR3 in amino acids: CASSVEGDTQYF. In DNA form, the CDR3 reads TGTGCCAGCAGCGTAGAGGGAGATACGCAGTATTTT.

The V gene is TRBV18, the J gene TRBJ2-5, with 7 bases identical to TRBD1. Germline V gene sequence: CDR1 KGHSH, CDR2 LQKENI. V shed 0 bases, J shed 2 bases, and the junction held 3 bases outside the gene matches. The CDR3 length is 15 residues. This chain's CDR3 is CASSPPSRGQETQYF. CDR3 coding DNA: TGTGCCAGCTCACCACCCTCCAGGGGGCAAGAGACCCAGTACTTC. Combining the CDR3 with reference TRBV18 and TRBJ2-5 gives the whole variable domain NAGVMQNPRHLVRRRGQEARLRCSPMKGHSHVYWYRQLPEEGLKFMVYLQKENIIDESGMPKERFSAEFPKEGPSILRIQQVVRGDSAAYFCASSPPSRGQETQYFGPGTRLLVL.

V is TRBV3-1 and J is TRBJ2-7; D possibly corresponds to TRBD2 (6 bases). Trimming removed 4 bases from V and 5 bases from J, with 15 bases in between. The CDR3 runs to 14 residues. Germline values: CDR1 LGHDT, CDR2 YNNKEL (reference sequence). The CDR3: CASSRRGTSNEQYF. In DNA, the CDR3 is TGTGCCAGCAGCCGCCGCGGGACGTCTAACGAGCAGTACTTC.

This chain connects TRBV2 to TRBJ2-1; a possible D gene is TRBD1 (5 bases). In germline, CDR1 is SNHLY, CDR2 FYNNEI. The CDR3 runs to 17 residues. Trimming took off 3 bases at V and 6 bases at J, with 21 bases between the two ends. The CDR3 protein is CASSDYLQGKMANEQFF. The CDR3 DNA sequence: TGTGCCAGCAGTGACTATCTTCAGGGTAAGATGGCCAATGAGCAGTTCTTC.

The gene calls are TRBV12-3 or TRBV12-4 and TRBJ2-5; possible D gene TRBD1, 6 bases. This CDR3 is built from 13 residues. Trimming pared 7 bases from V and 1 base from J, leaving 10 bases between. The CDR3 DNA is TGTGCCAGCACTGGACAGCTCCAAGAGACCCAGTACTTC. Protein product: CASTGQLQETQYF.

The rearrangement uses TRBV14 and TRBJ2-2; 8 bases are shared with TRBD2. Germline-derived CDR1 and CDR2 are SGHDN and FVKESK. After removal of 7 bases from V and 5 bases from J, the junction contained 15 bases not matched to a gene. This CDR3 spans 17 amino acids. The DNA for the CDR3 is TGTGCCAGCAACCCCAGTACAGCGGGAGTGGGGACCGGGGAGCTGTTTTTT. Amino acid sequence: CASNPSTAGVGTGELFF.

J is TRBJ1-1 and V is TRBV21-1; the D segment call TRBD1 is taken from the table without a DNA check. TRBV21-1 is a listed pseudogene. This CDR3 has 14 residues. As DNA, the CDR3 is TGTGCCAGCAGCAAAGGTTGGACAGGAGGTGAAGCTTTCTTT. Translated, it gives CASSKGWTGGEAFF.

The chain couples TRBV9 to TRBJ2-2, with 9 bases lining up with TRBD1. Losses at the gene ends were 4 bases for V and 3 bases for J; bases not matched to a gene: 4. This CDR3 contains 15 residues. CDR1 SGDLS and CDR2 YYNGEE come from the germline V gene. The chain's CDR3 is CASSLQGAHTGELFF. The CDR3, as DNA: TGTGCCAGCAGCTTACAGGGGGCCCACACCGGGGAGCTGTTTTTT.

The gene calls are TRBV7-2 and TRBJ1-2; D is perhaps TRBD1 (5 bases). CDR1 and CDR2 from the germline V gene are SGHTA and FQGNSA. CDR3 length: 12 residues. Trimming took 5 bases from V and 7 from J, leaving 11 bases between them. The chain's CDR3 is CASSPHGGGYTF. CDR3 in DNA: TGTGCCAGCAGCCCCCACGGGGGTGGCTACACCTTC.

This chain links TRBV20-1 with TRBJ2-5; 8 nucleotides match TRBD2. Germline V gene data show CDR1 as DFQATT and CDR2 as SNEGSKA (reference sequence). CDR3 length equals 15 residues. Trimming took 3 bases from V and 2 from J; bases not matched to a gene: 8. CDR3 nucleotide sequence: TGCAGTGCTAGCAAGTTTAGCGGGATACAAGAGACCCAGTACTTC. Translated, it gives CSASKFSGIQETQYF.

This clonotype was counted once. The CDR3 spells CALSSAGYGYTF. DNA of the CDR3: TGTGCCTTAAGCAGCGCGGGGTATGGCTACACCTTC. The V and J genes are TRBV10-3 and TRBJ1-2; D is unclear. This CDR3 has 12 amino acids. V lost 11 bases, J lost 5 bases, and 15 bases lay in between. The germline CDR1 and CDR2 sequences are ENHRY and SYGVKD.

CDR3 amino acids: CASSTRAAGGTAFF. In DNA form, the CDR3 reads TGTGCCAGCAGCACCCGAGCCGCAGGGGGAACGGCTTTCTTT. This chain connects TRBV9 to TRBJ1-1; TRBD1 agrees at 7 bases. The CDR3 totals 14 residues. CDR1 is SGDLS and CDR2 is YYNGEE in the germline V gene. Trimming removed 4 bases from V and 11 bases from J; junction bases left unmatched: 14.

This clonotype has a single count. The chain has TRBV30 and TRBJ2-7; D is unclear. Germline-derived CDR1 and CDR2 are GTSNPN and SVGIG (reference sequence). Trimming stripped 0 bases from V and 1 base from J, with 13 bases between. This CDR3 comprises 15 residues. This chain's CDR3 is CAWSVPGERSYEQYF. The DNA of the CDR3 is TGTGCCTGGAGTGTACCCGGTGAGAGATCCTACGAGCAGTACTTC.

The genes are TRBV6-5 and TRBJ1-1; no definite D call. The germline V gene encodes CDR1 MNHEY and CDR2 SVGAGI. This CDR3 is 18 amino acids long. The ends were cut back, 0 bases at V and 4 bases at J, with 21 bases in the middle. The CDR3 is CASSYSILRSPGVTEAFF. In DNA, the CDR3 is TGTGCCAGCAGTTACTCGATACTGAGGTCCCCAGGTGTCACTGAAGCTTTCTTT.

The chain employs TRBV4-1 and TRBJ1-2; D gene ambiguous. The germline V and J ends were trimmed by 0 bases and 1 base, with 9 bases remaining between them. The CDR3 is made up of 15 amino acids. CDR1 and CDR2 (germline): MGHRA, YSYEKL. The CDR3 DNA follows: TGCGCCAGCAGCCAAGATAACAGCCTTAACTATGGCTACACCTTC. Encoded protein: CASSQDNSLNYGYTF.

The rearrangement links TRBV19 to TRBJ1-2; D not certain. With 5 bases removed from V and 0 bases from J, the gap between germline ends came to 4 bases. CDR1 is LNHDA and CDR2 is SQIVND in the germline V gene (reference sequence). The CDR3 loop spans 12 amino acids. This CDR3 is CASSWANYGYTF. The CDR3 DNA is TGTGCCAGTAGTTGGGCTAACTATGGCTACACCTTC.